This entry describes one T cell receptor (beta chain). Its cognate antigen is unknown. The data were obtained in a study of cytomegalovirus exposure and HLA in healthy donors. Overall study context: From HLA-typed donors, an early data release held approximately 85 million unique TCRs. Overall study findings and caveats: As was reported, the classifier diagnosed cytomegalovirus status with high specificity and sensitivity. It was approximately 160 TCR beta chains that were listed as cytomegalovirus-associated. Later genetic work tied a missense DCLRE1C variant to beta-chain V and J trimming.

The CDR3 has 17 amino acids. With 4 bases removed from V and 0 bases from J, the gap between germline ends came to 16 bases. CDR1 is SGHTS and CDR2 is YDEGEE in the germline V gene. A multiplex PCR was run with 60 Vbeta primers and 13 Jbeta primers. Sequencing was performed with immunoSEQ multiplex PCR; in TCRdb, only in-frame clones are kept and a portion is missing. The repertoire holds about 130,000 clones, with 65% to 90% as singletons. The V call is TRBV5-8, the J call TRBJ1-4; D is unclear. The sequencing sample was made of PBMCs. The clonotype was recovered from a man in his fifties in good health and CMV-seronegative. CDR3 nucleotide sequence: TGTGCCAGCAGCCCCGGACTCCCCCGCGCAACTAATGAAAAACTGTTTTTT. Translating it yields CASSPGLPRATNEKLFF.